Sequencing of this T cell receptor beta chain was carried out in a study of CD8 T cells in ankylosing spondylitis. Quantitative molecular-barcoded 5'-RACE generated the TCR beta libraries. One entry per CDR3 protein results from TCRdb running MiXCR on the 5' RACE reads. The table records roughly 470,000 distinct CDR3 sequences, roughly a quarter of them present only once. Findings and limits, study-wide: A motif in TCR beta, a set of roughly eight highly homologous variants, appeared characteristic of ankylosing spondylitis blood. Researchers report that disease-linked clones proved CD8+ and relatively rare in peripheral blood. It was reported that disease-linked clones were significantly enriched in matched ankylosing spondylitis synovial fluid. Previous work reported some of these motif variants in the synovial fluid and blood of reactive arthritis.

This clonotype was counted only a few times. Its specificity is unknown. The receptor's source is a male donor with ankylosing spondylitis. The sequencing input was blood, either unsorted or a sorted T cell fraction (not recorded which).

Written as DNA, the CDR3 is TGCAGTGCTCCAACCCTCTCCGATACGCAGTATTTT. Translating gives CSAPTLSDTQYF. The chain joins TRBV20-1 to TRBJ2-3; D uncertain. Germline CDR1 DFQATT, CDR2 SNEGSKA (reference sequence). V was clipped by 5 bases and J by 6 bases, with 12 bases between them. There are 12 residues in the CDR3.